This T cell receptor beta chain appears in the sequencing data of a study of blood T cell repertoires in COVID-19. For the study at large: The study drew acute and convalescent COVID-19 samples from the United States, Italy and Spain.

The V gene lost 6 bases and the J gene lost 1 base, with 10 bases spanning the gap. Germline assignment: CDR1 MNHEY and CDR2 SVGAGI. This CDR3 has 14 amino acids. Assay used: immunoSEQ multiplex PCR; TCRdb lists only in-frame clones, some missing. This sample has 200,000 to 250,000 clones; roughly four fifths occur once, and the top ten carry 1.5% to 2%. A single count supports this clone. This receptor was obtained from an elderly woman with acute or convalescent COVID-19. The gene calls are TRBV6-5 and TRBJ1-3; weak D call: TRBD1 (6 bases). Sequenced input: peripheral blood. DNA of the CDR3: TGTGCCAGCAGCACAGGGTATTCTGGAAACACCATATATTTT. Translation gives CASSTGYSGNTIYF.